The clone carrying this T cell receptor beta chain was counted at least ten times. The CDR3 has 14 amino acids. V was cut by 3 bases and J by 1 base, with 9 bases left in between. This entry is derived from a study of early T cells in non-severe SARS-CoV-2 infection. TCRdb re-called the 5' RACE reads with MiXCR, one entry per CDR3 protein. Of under 70,000 distinct CDR3 sequences in the sample, approximately 5.9% were seen once. The genes are TRBV12-3 or TRBV12-4 and TRBJ2-5; D perhaps matches TRBD2 (5 bases). The sample consisted of whole blood, taken at baseline. The sequence was obtained from an adult who was a healthcare worker with PCR-confirmed SARS-CoV-2 infection or an uninfected control (not recorded which). The CDR3 sequence is CASSFGTSQETQYF. The CDR3 DNA follows: TGTGCCAGCAGTTTCGGTACTAGCCAAGAGACCCAGTACTTC.